These T cell receptor beta chains were read from a single sample in a study of OX40 agonist ivuxolimab in advanced cancers. This table comes from immunoSEQ multiplex PCR, and its TCRdb copy is limited to in-frame clones, with some not included. The sample yields tens of thousands of clones, around 90% seen once. Sequenced material: CD4+ or CD8+ T cells sorted from blood, taken in a trial of the OX40 agonist ivuxolimab. All receptors come from an adult with an advanced solid tumor such as melanoma, head and neck, liver or kidney cancer. Each CDR3 is given with its conserved first and last residue. D genes are given only for firm matches. Not every row has a clone size; where given, it reads once, few, many or a size class.

j_call clone_size cdr3_length d_call v_call cdr3_nt cdr3_aa
TRBJ2-2 - 15 - TRBV29-1 TGCAGCGTTGAAGGAGCTAACGCGAACACCGGGGAGCTGTTTTTT CSVEGANANTGELFF
TRBJ2-5 - 15 - TRBV10-3 TGTGCCATCAGTGAGTCGACGATCAACCAAGAGACCCAGTACTTC CAISESTINQETQYF
TRBJ2-3 - 14 TRBD1 TRBV5-1 TGCGCCAGCAGCTATACGGGGACAGGGAATACGCAGTATTTT CASSYTGTGNTQYF
TRBJ1-1 - 13 - TRBV27 TGTGCCAGCAAGGTGCAGGGGAACACTGAAGCTTTCTTT CASKVQGNTEAFF
TRBJ2-5 - 14 - TRBV4-1 TGCGCCAGCAGCCAAGCTCAAGGGTCGGAGACCCAGTACTTC CASSQAQGSETQYF
TRBJ1-6 - 15 TRBD1 TRBV5-8 TGTGCCAGCAGCTTATCGACAGGGGTTCCATCACCCCTCCACTTT CASSLSTGVPSPLHF
TRBJ1-4 - 16 - TRBV7-8 TGTGCCAGCAGCGCTAAGCTGGGGCTAGATGGTGAAAAACTGTTTTTT CASSAKLGLDGEKLFF
TRBJ2-7 - 17 - TRBV19 TGTGCCAGTAGTATAGCTGGACAGCGAGAGATCCCCTACGAGCAGTACTTC CASSIAGQREIPYEQYF
TRBJ2-7 - 13 TRBD1 TRBV2 TGTGCCAGCAGGGAGGGACAGGGGTACGAGCAGTACTTC CASREGQGYEQYF
TRBJ1-4 - 16 - TRBV4-1 TGCGCCAGCAGCCAAGCGGACAGCGCAACTAATGAAAAACTGTTTTTT CASSQADSATNEKLFF
TRBJ1-1 medium-sized 13 - TRBV10-1 TGCGCCAGCAGTGAGACGGCGAACACTGAAGCTTTCTTT CASSETANTEAFF
TRBJ2-1 few 15 TRBD2 TRBV29-1 TGCAGCGTCCGGACGGGGGGGCCCGTCTTCAATGAGCAGTTCTTC CSVRTGGPVFNEQFF
TRBJ2-5 - 15 - TRBV5-5 TGTGCCAGCAGCCCTGGAAAGGGGGAAAAAGAGACCCAGTACTTC CASSPGKGEKETQYF
TRBJ1-1 - 16 TRBD1 TRBV7-9 TGTGCCAGCAGCTTCCCCCGGGACAGGACAAACACTGAAGCTTTCTTT CASSFPRDRTNTEAFF
TRBJ2-1 - 14 TRBD1 TRBV10-3 TGTGCCATCAGGGGACAGACCACCTACAATGAGCAGTTCTTC CAIRGQTTYNEQFF
TRBJ2-1 once 18 TRBD1 TRBV5-1 TGCGCCAGCAGCTCCGGATGGGGGGACAGGGTCACCCACAATGAGCAGTTCTTC CASSSGWGDRVTHNEQFF
TRBJ2-1 - 11 - TRBV6-1 TGTGCCAGCAGTGCTTACAATGAGCAGTTCTTC CASSAYNEQFF
TRBJ1-6 - 13 - TRBV30 TGTGCCTGGAGTGTGTTCCCGCGATCACCCCTCCACTTT CAWSVFPRSPLHF
TRBJ2-1 - 18 TRBD1 TRBV11-3 TGTGCCAGCAGCTTAGTCTTCGGGACAGGGGCCTCCTACAATGAGCAGTTCTTC CASSLVFGTGASYNEQFF
TRBJ2-3 - 12 - TRBV19 TGTGCCAGTAGTCTAGTATCAGATACGCAGTATTTT CASSLVSDTQYF
TRBJ1-2 - 15 - TRBV12-5 TGTGCTAGTGGTTTGGGACAGGTTGAGGACTATGGCTACACCTTC CASGLGQVEDYGYTF
TRBJ1-1 - 15 - TRBV5-4 TGTGCCAGCAGCTCCGGGACGCCTTCGAACACTGAAGCTTTCTTT CASSSGTPSNTEAFF
TRBJ1-5 few 13 TRBD1 TRBV6-5 TGTGCCAGCAGGGGACAGGGGCATCAGCCCCAGCATTTT CASRGQGHQPQHF
TRBJ2-2 - 13 - TRBV29-1 TGCAGCGTTGTTGTTGGGAACACCGGGGAGCTGTTTTTT CSVVVGNTGELFF
TRBJ2-2 - 16 TRBD2 TRBV6-5 TGTGCCAGCAGTTCAAGGGCTAGCGGGGGATTCGGGGAGCTGTTTTTT CASSSRASGGFGELFF
TRBJ2-5 - 14 - TRBV4-2 TGTGCCAGCAGCCAAGACAGGGGGGAAGAGACCCAGTACTTC CASSQDRGEETQYF
TRBJ2-1 - 13 - TRBV7-3 TGTGCCAGCAGCTCGGGCGGGGCTAATGAGCAGTTCTTC CASSSGGANEQFF
TRBJ2-5 - 15 - TRBV11-2 TGTGCCAGCAGCTTAGATCCCGGATCGGAAGAGACCCAGTACTTC CASSLDPGSEETQYF
TRBJ2-3 - 16 - TRBV9 TGTGCCAGCAGCGTAGGATGGCGAGGAAAGGGAGATACGCAGTATTTT CASSVGWRGKGDTQYF
TRBJ2-3 - 12 - TRBV7-2 TGTGCCAGCAGCTTATCGCGAGATACGCAGTATTTT CASSLSRDTQYF
TRBJ1-3 once 13 - TRBV30 TGTGCCTGGAGTGTATTCTCTGGAAACACCATATATTTT CAWSVFSGNTIYF
TRBJ2-7 - 13 TRBD2 TRBV2 TGTGCCGCGGCGGGCGGGAGCTCCTACGAGCAGTACTTC CAAAGGSSYEQYF
TRBJ2-3 - 16 TRBD2 TRBV9 TGTGCCAGCAGCGTAGTCCCTAGCGGGAGCACAGATACGCAGTATTTT CASSVVPSGSTDTQYF
TRBJ2-7 - 14 TRBD1 TRBV11-1 TGTGCCAGCAGCAGCCGGGACAGGTCGCACGAGCAGTACTTC CASSSRDRSHEQYF
TRBJ2-1 - 17 TRBD2 TRBV5-1 TGCGCCAGCAGCTTGGATGACAGCGGGGGGTCTTACAATGAGCAGTTCTTC CASSLDDSGGSYNEQFF
TRBJ2-7 - 14 TRBD1 TRBV19 TGTGCCAGTAGTCGTTGGGACAGCACCTACGAGCAGTACTTC CASSRWDSTYEQYF
TRBJ1-1 - 15 - TRBV5-1 TGCGCCAGCAGCGAACCCGACGGGGGATTAACTGAAGCTTTCTTT CASSEPDGGLTEAFF
TRBJ2-2 - 21 TRBD2 TRBV27 TGTGCCAGCAGTGACACGCGGGGGGACGAACTACAATTCTTGAACACCGGGGAGCTGTTTTTT CASSDTRGDELQFLNTGELFF
TRBJ2-7 - 15 - TRBV27 TGTGCCAGCAGTTTGAGGGGGGGCGATTACTACGAGCAGTACTTC CASSLRGGDYYEQYF
TRBJ2-5 - 15 - TRBV7-9 TGTGCCAGCAGCTTAATCGCCAGGAACCAAGAGACCCAGTACTTC CASSLIARNQETQYF
TRBJ2-1 - 13 - TRBV4-1 TGCGCCAGCAGCCAAGATCCCCTCAATGAGCAGTTCTTC CASSQDPLNEQFF
TRBJ2-5 - 15 - TRBV15 TGTGCCACCAGCAGAGAGCCTACGGTCTTAGAGACCCAGTACTTC CATSREPTVLETQYF
TRBJ1-3 - 13 - TRBV29-1 TGCAGCGTTTCTGACTACTCTGGAAACACCATATATTTT CSVSDYSGNTIYF
TRBJ1-1 - 11 - TRBV6-5 TGTGCCAGCAGTGAGGGGGCTGAAGCTTTCTTT CASSEGAEAFF
TRBJ1-2 once 13 - TRBV30 TGTGCCTGCTCGACAAGGACTAACTATGGCTACACCTTC CACSTRTNYGYTF
TRBJ2-2 - 15 - TRBV19 TGTGCCAGTAGTATAGTCGGCACCACCACCGGGGAGCTGTTTTTT CASSIVGTTTGELFF
TRBJ2-7 - 14 - TRBV7-9 TGTGCCAGCAGCTTAGGGCCGGGGGCGAGGGAGCAGTACTTC CASSLGPGAREQYF
TRBJ2-7 once 14 - TRBV4-1 TGCGCCAGCAGCCAAGACGACACCTACTACGAGCAGTACTTC CASSQDDTYYEQYF
TRBJ2-7 - 13 - TRBV6-8 TGTGCCAGCAGTTACTCGAATCAGCAGGAGCAGTACTTC CASSYSNQQEQYF
TRBJ2-3 - 17 TRBD2 TRBV29-1 TGCAGCGTTGAAGTTTTGGATAGCGGGGGGCCGACTGATACGCAGTATTTT CSVEVLDSGGPTDTQYF
TRBJ2-7 - 16 TRBD2 TRBV27 TGTGCCAGCAGTAACGGGACTAGCGATGGTTCCTACGAGCAGTACTTC CASSNGTSDGSYEQYF
TRBJ2-5 - 15 TRBD1 TRBV11-2 TGTGCCAGCAGCTTAGGGGACAGGGAAAAAGAGACCCAGTACTTC CASSLGDREKETQYF
TRBJ2-3 - 14 - TRBV2 TGTGCCAGCAGTGAAGGGTTCTATGCCGATACGCAGTATTTT CASSEGFYADTQYF
TRBJ1-2 - 14 TRBD1 TRBV18 TGTGCCAGCTCAGGGGACAGGAGGTATGACGGCTACACCTTC CASSGDRRYDGYTF
TRBJ2-5 - 16 TRBD2 TRBV7-2 TGTGCCAGCAGCCGGATCGGGGGGGGCCCCCAAGAGACCCAGTACTTC CASSRIGGGPQETQYF
TRBJ2-3 - 14 - TRBV14 TGTGCCAGCAGCAGGATAGCGGGCACAGATACGCAGTATTTT CASSRIAGTDTQYF
TRBJ1-2 - 14 - TRBV13 TGTGCCAGCAGCTTGTCCGGGGGCGCATCCGGCTACACCTTC CASSLSGGASGYTF